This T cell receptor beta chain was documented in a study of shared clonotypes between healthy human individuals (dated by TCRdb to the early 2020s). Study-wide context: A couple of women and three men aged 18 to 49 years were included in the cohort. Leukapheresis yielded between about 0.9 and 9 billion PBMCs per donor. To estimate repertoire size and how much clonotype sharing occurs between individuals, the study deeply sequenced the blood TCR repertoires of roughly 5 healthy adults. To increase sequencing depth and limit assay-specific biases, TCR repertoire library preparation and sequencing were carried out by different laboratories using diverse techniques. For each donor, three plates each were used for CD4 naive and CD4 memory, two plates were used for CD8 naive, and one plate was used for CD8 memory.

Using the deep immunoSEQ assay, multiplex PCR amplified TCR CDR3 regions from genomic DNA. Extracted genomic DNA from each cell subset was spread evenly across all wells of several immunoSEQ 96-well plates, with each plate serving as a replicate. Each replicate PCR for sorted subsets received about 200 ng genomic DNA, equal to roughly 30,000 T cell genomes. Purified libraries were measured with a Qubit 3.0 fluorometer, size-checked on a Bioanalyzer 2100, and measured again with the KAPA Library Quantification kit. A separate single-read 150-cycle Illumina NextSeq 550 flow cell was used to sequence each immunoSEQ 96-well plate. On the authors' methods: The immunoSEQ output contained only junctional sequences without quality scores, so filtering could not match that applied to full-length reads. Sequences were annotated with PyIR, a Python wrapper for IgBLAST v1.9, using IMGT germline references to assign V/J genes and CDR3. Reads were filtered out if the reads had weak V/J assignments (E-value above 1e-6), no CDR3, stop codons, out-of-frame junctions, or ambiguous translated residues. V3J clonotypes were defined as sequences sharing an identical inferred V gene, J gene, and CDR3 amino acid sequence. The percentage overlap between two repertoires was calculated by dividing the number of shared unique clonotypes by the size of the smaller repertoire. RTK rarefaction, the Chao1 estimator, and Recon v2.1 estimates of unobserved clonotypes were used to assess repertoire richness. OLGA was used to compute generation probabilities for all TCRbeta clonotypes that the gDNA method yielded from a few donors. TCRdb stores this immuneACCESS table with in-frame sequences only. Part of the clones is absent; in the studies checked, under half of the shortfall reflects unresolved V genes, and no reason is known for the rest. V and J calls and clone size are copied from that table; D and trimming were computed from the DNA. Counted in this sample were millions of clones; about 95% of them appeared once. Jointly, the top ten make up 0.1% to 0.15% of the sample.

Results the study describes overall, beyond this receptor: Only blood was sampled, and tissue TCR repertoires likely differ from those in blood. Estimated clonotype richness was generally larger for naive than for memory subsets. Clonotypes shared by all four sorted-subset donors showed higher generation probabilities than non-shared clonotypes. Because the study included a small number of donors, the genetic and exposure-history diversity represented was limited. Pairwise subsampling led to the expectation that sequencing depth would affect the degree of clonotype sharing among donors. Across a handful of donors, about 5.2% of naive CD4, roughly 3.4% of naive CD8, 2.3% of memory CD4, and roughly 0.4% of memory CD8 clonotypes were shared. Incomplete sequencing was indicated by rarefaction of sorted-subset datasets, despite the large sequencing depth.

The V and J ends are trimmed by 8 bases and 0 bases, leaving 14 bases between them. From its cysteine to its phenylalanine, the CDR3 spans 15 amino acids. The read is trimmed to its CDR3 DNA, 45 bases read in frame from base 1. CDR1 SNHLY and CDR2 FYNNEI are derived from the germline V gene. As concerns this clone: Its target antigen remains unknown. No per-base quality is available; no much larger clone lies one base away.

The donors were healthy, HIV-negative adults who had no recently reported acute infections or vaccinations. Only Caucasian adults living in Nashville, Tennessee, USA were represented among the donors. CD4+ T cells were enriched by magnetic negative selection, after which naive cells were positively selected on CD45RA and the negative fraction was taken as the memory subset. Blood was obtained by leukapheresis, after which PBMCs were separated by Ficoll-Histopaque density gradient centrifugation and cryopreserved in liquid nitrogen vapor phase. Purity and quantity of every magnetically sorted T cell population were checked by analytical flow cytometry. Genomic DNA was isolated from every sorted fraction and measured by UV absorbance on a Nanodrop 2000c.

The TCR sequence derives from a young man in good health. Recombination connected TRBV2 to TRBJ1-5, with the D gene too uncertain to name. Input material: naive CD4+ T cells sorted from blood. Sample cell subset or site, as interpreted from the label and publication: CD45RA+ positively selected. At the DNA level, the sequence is TGTGCCAGCCGTCCCGAGGTTAATAGCAATCAGCCCCAGCATTTT. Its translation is CASRPEVNSNQPQHF.